This T cell receptor (beta chain) is from a study of CD4+ T cells in melanoma. The CDR3 sequence is 13 residues long. Germline-derived CDR1 and CDR2 are SNHLY and FYNNEI. V lost 7 bases, J lost 5 bases, and 12 bases lay in between. The data were produced by immunoSEQ multiplex PCR, yet TCRdb's version contains in-frame clones alone and is incomplete. The sample includes a few thousand clones, approximately 64% seen only once; the top ten take 20% to 25%. Whole-study results and caveats: In melanoma, neoantigen-specific CD4+ T cells reportedly differed in differentiation state. A reported correlation linked neoantigen-specific CD4+ T cells to CD8+, macrophage and B cell function.

As regards this clone: Its target is not known.

V gene TRBV2 combines with J gene TRBJ1-5; no clear D gene. The receptor was isolated from a human donor with melanoma. Source material: cells from a culture (not recorded whether cultured in vitro). The CDR3 DNA follows: TGTGCCAGCATGCACACGGAGCATCAGCCCCAGCATTTT. This encodes CASMHTEHQPQHF.